This TCR beta chain is from a study of vaccination and CD4 T cells after COVID-19. Notes on the study in general: Convalescent patients displayed spike mono-reactivity in 304 of 307 vaccine-specific clones.

As regards this clonotype: As yet, its antigen is unknown.

MiXCR, run by TCRdb on the PCR reads, gives a single entry per CDR3 protein. The table has more than 35,000 distinct CDR3 sequences, under 45% seen once. As for time point: late sampling 161 to 241 days after vaccination in a few convalescent patients. Positivity by PCR occurred from March to December 2020, a period that predated US Alpha, Beta and Delta variants. This material consisted of CD4+ T cells from blood, taken about 7 months after SARS-CoV-2 vaccination. The source is a human donor who had recovered from COVID-19.

The CDR3 here is CASSLGGVNEQFF. In DNA form, the CDR3 reads TGTGCCAGCAGTTTAGGGGGGGTGAATGAGCAGTTCTTC. J is TRBJ2-1 and V is TRBV27, with 7 bases aligning to TRBD2. The germline V gene has CDR1 MNHEY and CDR2 SMNVEV (reference sequence). The V segment lost 2 bases and the J segment 7 bases; nucleotides outside the gene matches: 2. The CDR3 loop spans 13 amino acids.